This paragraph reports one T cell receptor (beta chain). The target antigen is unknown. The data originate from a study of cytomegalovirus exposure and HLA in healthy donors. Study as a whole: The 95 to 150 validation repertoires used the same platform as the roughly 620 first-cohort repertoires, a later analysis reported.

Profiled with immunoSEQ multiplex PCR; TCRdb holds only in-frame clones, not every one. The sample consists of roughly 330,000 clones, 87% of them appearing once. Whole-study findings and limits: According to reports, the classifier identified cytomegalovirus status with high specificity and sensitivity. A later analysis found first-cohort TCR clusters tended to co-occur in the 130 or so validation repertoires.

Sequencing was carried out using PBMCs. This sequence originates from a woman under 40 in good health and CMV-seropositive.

In DNA form, the CDR3 reads TGCGCCAGCAGCTGGGGACTAGCTATAAACATGGAGACCCAGTACTTC. This codes for CASSWGLAINMETQYF. This chain links TRBV5-1 with TRBJ2-5, with TRBD2 identical over 9 bases. Germline CDR1 is SGHRS and CDR2 is YFSETQ. The length of the CDR3 is 16 residues. Trimming at V came to 3 bases and at J to 5 bases, leaving 11 bases not matched to a gene.